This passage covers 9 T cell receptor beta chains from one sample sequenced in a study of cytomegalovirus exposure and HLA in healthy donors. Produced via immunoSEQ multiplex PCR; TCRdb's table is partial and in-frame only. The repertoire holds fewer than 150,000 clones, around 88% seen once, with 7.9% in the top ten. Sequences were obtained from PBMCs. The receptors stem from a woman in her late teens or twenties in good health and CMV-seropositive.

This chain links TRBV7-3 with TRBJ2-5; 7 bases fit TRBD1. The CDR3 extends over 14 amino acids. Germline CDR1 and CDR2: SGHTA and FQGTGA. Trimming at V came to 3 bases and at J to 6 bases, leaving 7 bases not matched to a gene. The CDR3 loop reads CASSLTGRDQTQYF. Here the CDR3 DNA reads TGTGCCAGCAGCTTGACAGGGCGAGACCAGACCCAGTACTTC.

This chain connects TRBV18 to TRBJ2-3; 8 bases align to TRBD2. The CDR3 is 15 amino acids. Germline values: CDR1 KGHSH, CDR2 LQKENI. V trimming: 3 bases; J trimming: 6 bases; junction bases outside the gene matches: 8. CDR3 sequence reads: CASSPSGLDADTQYF. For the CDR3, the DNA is TGTGCCAGCTCACCGTCGGGACTAGACGCGGATACGCAGTATTTT.

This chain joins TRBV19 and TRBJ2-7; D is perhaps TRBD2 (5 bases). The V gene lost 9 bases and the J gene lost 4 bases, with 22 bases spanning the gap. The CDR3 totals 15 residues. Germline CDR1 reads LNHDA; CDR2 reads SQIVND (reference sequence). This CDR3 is CASARELGGPYEQYF. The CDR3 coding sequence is TGTGCCAGCGCGCGCGAACTCGGAGGTCCGTACGAGCAGTACTTC.

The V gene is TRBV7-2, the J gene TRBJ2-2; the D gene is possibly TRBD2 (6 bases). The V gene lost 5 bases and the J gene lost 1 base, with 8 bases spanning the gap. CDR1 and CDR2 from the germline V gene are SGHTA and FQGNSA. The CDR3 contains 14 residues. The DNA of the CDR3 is TGTGCCAGCAGCCGAGCGGGGAACACCGGGGAGCTGTTTTTT. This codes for CASSRAGNTGELFF.

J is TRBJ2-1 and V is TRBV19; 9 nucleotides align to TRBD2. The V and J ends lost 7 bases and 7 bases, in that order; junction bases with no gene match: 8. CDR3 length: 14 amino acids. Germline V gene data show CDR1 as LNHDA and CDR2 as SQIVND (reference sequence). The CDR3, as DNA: TGTGCCAGTACCTCTAGCGGGACTGGGAATGAGCAGTTCTTC. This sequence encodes CASTSSGTGNEQFF.

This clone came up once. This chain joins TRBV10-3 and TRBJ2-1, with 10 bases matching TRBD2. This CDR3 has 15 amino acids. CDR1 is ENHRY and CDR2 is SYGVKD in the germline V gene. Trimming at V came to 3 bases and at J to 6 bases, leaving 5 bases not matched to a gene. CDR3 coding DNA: TGTGCCATCAGTGATAGCGGGAGGCAGGGCAATGAGCAGTTCTTC. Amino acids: CAISDSGRQGNEQFF.

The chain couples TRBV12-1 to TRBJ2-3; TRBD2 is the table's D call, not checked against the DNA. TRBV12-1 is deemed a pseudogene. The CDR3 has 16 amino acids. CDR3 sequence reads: CASTHRSSGRADTQYF. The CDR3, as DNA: TGTGCCAGCACCCATAGGAGTAGCGGGAGAGCAGATACGCAGTATTTT.

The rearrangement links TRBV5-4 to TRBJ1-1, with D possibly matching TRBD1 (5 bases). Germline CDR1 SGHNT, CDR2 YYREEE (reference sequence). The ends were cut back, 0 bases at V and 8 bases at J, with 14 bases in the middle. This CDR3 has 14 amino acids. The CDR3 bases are TGTGCCAGCAGCTTGGCGGCCAGAAAGGGGGAAGCTTTCTTT. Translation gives CASSLAARKGEAFF.

The CDR3 nucleotides read TGCGCCAGCAGCTTGCCAGGTAACGCCTACGAGCAGTACTTC. The encoded protein is CASSLPGNAYEQYF. The J gene is TRBJ2-7, the V gene TRBV5-1; no clear D gene. Germline lookup yields CDR1 SGHRS and CDR2 YFSETQ. The CDR3 runs 14 residues. The ends were cut back, 1 base at V and 2 bases at J, with 10 bases in the middle.